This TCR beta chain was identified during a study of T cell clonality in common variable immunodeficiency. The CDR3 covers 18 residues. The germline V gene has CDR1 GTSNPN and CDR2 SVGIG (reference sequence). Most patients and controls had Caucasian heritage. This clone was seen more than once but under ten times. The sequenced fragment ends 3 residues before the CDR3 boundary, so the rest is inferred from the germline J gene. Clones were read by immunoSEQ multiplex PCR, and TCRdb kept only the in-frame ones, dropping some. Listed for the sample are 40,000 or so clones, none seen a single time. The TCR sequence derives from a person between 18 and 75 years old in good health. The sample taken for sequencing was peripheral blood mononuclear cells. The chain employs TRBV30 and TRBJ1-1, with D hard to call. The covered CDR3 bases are TGTGCCTGGAGTGTAAAGGTTACCCTAAGGGTAGCGGGAGACGAG. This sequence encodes CAWSVKVTLRVAGDE. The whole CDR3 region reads CAWSVKVTLRVAGDEAFF.